This entry lists 23 T cell receptor beta chains sequenced from one sample in a study of cytomegalovirus exposure and HLA in healthy donors. Libraries were prepared by immunoSEQ multiplex PCR; TCRdb keeps only in-frame clonotypes and omits some of them. The data show roughly 70,000 clones, around nine tenths seen once. The sequenced sample was PBMCs. The receptor set was obtained from a woman aged 18-35 years in good health and CMV-seropositive.

The rearrangement links TRBV2 to TRBJ2-1; 7 positions match TRBD1. The V segment lost 11 bases and the J segment 0 bases; nucleotides outside the gene matches: 7. CDR1 is SNHLY and CDR2 is FYNNEI in the germline V gene. This CDR3 is built from 14 residues. The CDR3 nucleotides read TGTGCCGGAAAGACAGGGCCCTCCTACAATGAGCAGTTCTTC. It is translated as CAGKTGPSYNEQFF.

This chain joins TRBV30 and TRBJ2-2; D not resolved. Germline CDR1 and CDR2: GTSNPN and SVGIG (reference sequence). Trimming took 0 bases from V and 6 from J, leaving 11 bases between them. This CDR3 has 14 amino acids. CDR3 sequence: CAWSVGGSPGELFF. The DNA of the CDR3 is TGTGCCTGGAGTGTAGGCGGATCCCCCGGGGAGCTGTTTTTT.

The chain employs TRBV10-3 and TRBJ2-7; 8 positions match TRBD1. This CDR3 contains 16 residues. V gave up 8 bases and J gave up 3 bases; unmatched junction bases: 15. The germline CDR1 and CDR2 sequences are ENHRY and SYGVKD. CDR3 sequence reads: CAILALGQVRFYEQYF. CDR3 nucleotides: TGTGCCATCTTGGCCCTGGGACAGGTGAGATTCTACGAGCAGTACTTC.

The rearrangement uses TRBV4-1 and TRBJ2-4; the D is unclear. V lost 1 base and J 4 bases, leaving 11 bases between the germline ends. CDR3 length: 15 amino acids. Germline V gives CDR1 MGHRA, CDR2 YSYEKL. The CDR3: CASSQVLSPKNIQYF. The CDR3 coding sequence is TGCGCCAGCAGCCAAGTTCTAAGTCCGAAAAACATTCAGTACTTC.

The chain uses TRBV6-5 and TRBJ1-2; D may be TRBD1 (5 bases). With 5 bases removed from V and 4 bases from J, the gap between germline ends came to 17 bases. Germline CDR1 MNHEY, CDR2 SVGAGI. The CDR3 totals 15 residues. CDR3 in DNA: TGTGCCAGCAGTCCAAGGGCGGAGGGGAGCTATGGCTACACCTTC. It translates to CASSPRAEGSYGYTF.

In DNA form, the CDR3 reads TGCGCCAGCACCCAAGGACAGGGAGCTGAAAAACTGTTTTTT. As protein: CASTQGQGAEKLFF. The V gene is TRBV10-1, the J gene TRBJ1-4; 8 bases map to TRBD1. Looked up from germline, CDR1 is WNHNN and CDR2 is SYGVQD (reference sequence). The CDR3 totals 14 residues. V lost 7 bases and J lost 7; bases outside the gene matches: 8.

The gene calls are TRBV5-4 and TRBJ2-1; unclear D gene. Germline-derived CDR1 and CDR2 are SGHNT and YYREEE (reference sequence). The CDR3 consists of 15 residues. Trimming cost V 0 bases and J 2 bases, with 9 bases left between them. Here the CDR3 DNA reads TGTGCCAGCAGCTTGGACAGCAGAGCCTACAATGAGCAGTTCTTC. Translation: CASSLDSRAYNEQFF.

The V gene is TRBV7-8, the J gene TRBJ2-7, with D maybe TRBD1 (6 bases). CDR3 length: 14 amino acids. Trimming took off 6 bases at V and 6 bases at J, with 18 bases between the two ends. Germline-derived CDR1 and CDR2 are SGHVS and FQNEAQ. This chain's CDR3 is CASRRGQSRGEQYF. Written as DNA, the CDR3 is TGTGCCAGCAGGAGAGGACAGAGCCGGGGCGAGCAGTACTTC.

The chain combines TRBV27 with TRBJ2-1; TRBD1 matches 10 bases. The junction had 12 bases not matched to a gene; V was cut back by 5 bases and J by 8 bases. The CDR3 loop spans 16 amino acids. Germline values: CDR1 MNHEY, CDR2 SMNVEV (reference sequence). The CDR3 loop reads CASSPDPWDRGHEQFF. Here the CDR3 DNA reads TGTGCCAGCAGTCCCGATCCCTGGGACAGGGGTCATGAGCAGTTCTTC.

V usage is TRBV27 and J usage is TRBJ2-7; D perhaps matches TRBD2 (6 bases). Trimming stripped 3 bases from V and 2 bases from J, with 11 bases between. CDR1 MNHEY and CDR2 SMNVEV come from the germline V gene (reference sequence). This CDR3 has 14 residues. The CDR3 bases are TGTGCCAGCAGTTTTGGGACTCTTCCCTACGAGCAGTACTTC. As protein: CASSFGTLPYEQYF.

The chain uses TRBV10-3 and TRBJ2-5, with 7 bases identical to TRBD2. The CDR3 has 16 residues. Unmatched junction bases numbered 6, after V lost 0 bases and J lost 2 bases. Looked up from germline, CDR1 is ENHRY and CDR2 is SYGVKD. CDR3 amino acids: CAISESIGSGQETQYF. CDR3 in DNA: TGTGCCATCAGTGAGTCGATAGGTAGCGGGCAAGAGACCCAGTACTTC.

The chain links TRBV9 to TRBJ2-7; D gene uncertain. V shed 0 bases and J shed 1 base, with 8 bases lying between them. CDR1 is SGDLS and CDR2 is YYNGEE in the germline V gene. The CDR3 covers 14 residues. The CDR3 region is CASSVASYSYEQYF. CDR3 in DNA: TGTGCCAGCAGCGTAGCTTCGTATTCCTACGAGCAGTACTTC.

This chain connects TRBV7-8 to TRBJ1-2, with TRBD1 matching 7 bases. This CDR3 is 16 amino acids long. V lost 5 bases, J lost 7 bases, and 16 bases stayed unmatched. Germline-derived CDR1 and CDR2 are SGHVS and FQNEAQ. The CDR3 sequence: CASSPTNRDSGIGYTF. CDR3 in DNA: TGTGCCAGCAGCCCCACGAACCGGGACAGTGGGATTGGCTACACCTTC. Based on the CDR3 plus reference TRBV7-8 and TRBJ1-2, the full variable domain is GAGVSQSPRYKVAKRGQDVALRCDPISGHVSLFWYQQALGQGPEFLTYFQNEAQLDKSGLPSDRFFAERPEGSVSTLKIQRTQQEDSAVYLCASSPTNRDSGIGYTFGSGTRLTVV.

V gene TRBV5-6 combines with J gene TRBJ1-3, with TRBD1 as a possible D gene (5 bases). The germline gives CDR1 SGHDT, CDR2 YYEEEE. The CDR3 is 14 amino acids. V was clipped by 4 bases and J by 3 bases, with 11 bases between them. The CDR3 DNA follows: TGTGCCAGCAGCATCGACAGCTATGGAAACACCATATATTTT. Amino acids: CASSIDSYGNTIYF.

The chain uses TRBV14 and TRBJ1-2, with D unclear. V shed 0 bases and J shed 8 bases, with 10 bases lying between them. CDR1 and CDR2 (germline): SGHDN, FVKESK. The CDR3 runs 13 residues. Written as DNA, the CDR3 is TGTGCCAGCAGCCAAGATAGGCGGCAAGGCTACACCTTC. This encodes CASSQDRRQGYTF.

The chain is built from TRBV2 and TRBJ2-7; 7 bases map to TRBD2. This CDR3 is 15 amino acids long. V was clipped by 2 bases and J by 5 bases; unmatched bases: 9. Looked up from germline, CDR1 is SNHLY and CDR2 is FYNNEI. The CDR3 is CASSESGRVLHEQYF. The CDR3 region has the DNA TGTGCCAGCAGTGAATCTGGGAGGGTGCTCCACGAGCAGTACTTC. The full variable domain, completed using reference TRBV2 and TRBJ2-7, is EPEVTQTPSHQVTQMGQEVILRCVPISNHLYFYWYRQILGQKVEFLVSFYNNEISEKSEIFDDQFSVERPDGSNFTLKIRSTKLEDSAMYFCASSESGRVLHEQYFGPGTRLTVT.

V usage is TRBV27 and J usage is TRBJ2-2; D call uncertain. CDR1 and CDR2 (germline): MNHEY, SMNVEV (reference sequence). The CDR3 has 16 amino acids. V was shortened by 5 bases and J by 7 bases, with 20 bases between the two germline ends. The CDR3 DNA follows: TGTGCCAGCAGTCCCTACTACCCTTTTGTGCGCGGGGAGCTGTTTTTT. Amino acid sequence: CASSPYYPFVRGELFF.

The CDR3 sequence is CAWTTGIYEQYF. CDR3 nucleotides: TGTGCCTGGACAACAGGGATCTACGAGCAGTACTTC. The chain recombines TRBV30 with TRBJ2-7, with a tentative D call TRBD1 (6 bases). This CDR3 is 12 amino acids long. The V end was cut by 4 bases, the J end by 3 bases, with 10 bases between. In germline, CDR1 is GTSNPN, CDR2 SVGIG (reference sequence).

The chain has TRBV19 and TRBJ1-1; no firm D call. V lost 1 base to trimming and J lost 7 bases, with 16 bases between them. The CDR3 spans 15 residues. Germline V gene sequence: CDR1 LNHDA, CDR2 SQIVND (reference sequence). CDR3 region: CASSIGHSSLSEAFF. The CDR3 region has the DNA TGTGCCAGTAGTATAGGGCACAGTTCTCTAAGTGAAGCTTTCTTT.

The chain couples TRBV5-4 to TRBJ2-4, with 9 bases that match TRBD2. Germline V gives CDR1 SGHNT, CDR2 YYREEE (reference sequence). The CDR3 contains 17 residues. V lost 0 bases and J lost 0; bases outside the gene matches: 4. CDR3 in DNA: TGTGCCAGCAGCTTGGTTGCGGGAGGGGTAGCCAAAAACATTCAGTACTTC. It specifies CASSLVAGGVAKNIQYF.

The CDR3 coding sequence is TGTGCCAGTAGGAGGGGACTAGGATCCCACGAGCAGTACTTC. Its translation: CASRRGLGSHEQYF. The rearrangement uses TRBV19 and TRBJ2-7; 8 nucleotides match TRBD2. The CDR3 spans 14 residues. The V segment lost 6 bases and the J segment 5 bases; nucleotides outside the gene matches: 9. Germline CDR1 is LNHDA and CDR2 is SQIVND (reference sequence).

The chain couples TRBV27 to TRBJ2-7; 7 bases align to TRBD2. The CDR3 runs to 14 residues. V trimming: 2 bases; J trimming: 3 bases; junction bases outside the gene matches: 4. The germline gives CDR1 MNHEY, CDR2 SMNVEV (reference sequence). CDR3 region: CASSLGSSGYEQYF. CDR3 nucleotide sequence: TGTGCCAGCAGTTTAGGGTCTAGCGGCTACGAGCAGTACTTC.

The chain recombines TRBV5-8 with TRBJ1-1; D gene ambiguous. The germline V gene has CDR1 SGHTS and CDR2 YDEGEE. The CDR3 contains 13 residues. The germline V and J ends were trimmed by 0 bases and 4 bases, with 7 bases remaining between them. The CDR3 sequence: CASSLDIVTEAFF. CDR3 DNA sequence: TGTGCCAGCAGCTTGGATATAGTCACTGAAGCTTTCTTT. Using reference TRBV5-8 and TRBJ1-1 for the parts outside the CDR3, the full variable domain is EAGVTQSPTHLIKTRGQQATLRCSPISGHTSVYWYQQALGLGLQFLLWYDEGEERNRGNFPPRFSGRQFPNYSSELNVNALELEDSALYLCASSLDIVTEAFFGQGTRLTVV.